The 22 T cell receptor beta chains reported below all come from one sample, sequenced in a study of T cells in Graves' hyperthyroidism and ophthalmopathy (dated by TCRdb to between 2018 and 2020). The library was obtained by multiplex PCR. Instrument used: Illumina HiSeq 2000. The TCR beta CDR3 regions were amplified from the RNA transcripts. The first round of RT-PCR for the TCR CDR3 was performed with the HTBI primer set and the Qiagen OneStep RT-PCR kit. TCRdb ran its own pipeline on the public reads, namely fastp trimming at Q25 and MiXCR clone calling, and kept in-frame beta chains. Every CDR3 protein is listed once, alongside the most common genes and DNA of its rows. Within this sample are 200,000 to 250,000 distinct CDR3 sequences, with around 19% of them counted one time only. The ten largest clones capture roughly 44% of the sample. Sequenced sample: blood. The source is a man aged 35 to 55 with Graves' hyperthyroidism.

CDR3 DNA sequence: TGTGCCAGCAGCTTAGGCCCACTAGGCAGCAATCAGCCCCAGCATTTT. Amino acids: CASSLGPLGSNQPQHF. The genes are TRBV5-6 and TRBJ1-5; no clear D gene. This CDR3 comprises 16 residues. V lost 2 bases and J 1 base, leaving 13 bases between the germline ends. Germline CDR1 reads SGHDT; CDR2 reads YYEEEE.

The gene calls are TRBV27 and TRBJ2-7; 12 nucleotides line up with TRBD2. This CDR3 spans 16 amino acids. V dropped 5 bases and J dropped 4; count of bases not matched to a gene: 9. CDR1 MNHEY and CDR2 SMNVEV come from the germline V gene (reference sequence). The CDR3 region is CASSAPSGGASYEQYF. The DNA for the CDR3 is TGTGCCAGCAGTGCCCCTAGCGGGGGGGCTAGTTACGAGCAGTACTTC.

V gene TRBV7-3 combines with J gene TRBJ2-3; D not certain. Trimming left V 4 bases short and J 4 bases short, with 9 bases between. The CDR3 loop spans 13 amino acids. Germline V gene sequence: CDR1 SGHTA, CDR2 FQGTGA. The CDR3 protein is CASSSPGADTQYF. In DNA, the CDR3 is TGTGCCAGCAGCTCCCCCGGTGCAGATACGCAGTATTTT.

This clonotype has just a few counts. Because the CDR3 is missing its conserved closing phenylalanine or tryptophan, this is likely a read error. This chain uses TRBV4-2 with TRBJ2-5; D may be TRBD1 (6 bases). Germline V gene sequence: CDR1 LGHNA, CDR2 YNFKEQ. CDR3 length: 17 residues. Trimming removed 0 bases at V and 5 bases at J, with 19 bases between. Here the CDR3 DNA reads TGTGCCAGCAGCCAAGATCAAGTCAGGGGAACGAGGGAGACCCAGTACCTC. Its protein product is CASSQDQVRGTRETQYL.

Ten or more counts support this clonotype. The chain carries TRBV15 and TRBJ2-1, with TRBD1 matching 7 bases. The V and J ends lost 5 bases and 4 bases, in that order; junction bases with no gene match: 5. From germline, CDR1 is LNHNV and CDR2 YYDKDF (reference sequence). This CDR3 is 14 amino acids long. CDR3 nucleotide sequence: TGTGCCACCAGCCCACGGGACAGTTACAATGAGCAGTTCTTC. As protein: CATSPRDSYNEQFF.

This clonotype has a handful of counts. This chain links TRBV19 with TRBJ1-6; a possible D gene is TRBD1 (5 bases). Germline CDR1 LNHDA, CDR2 SQIVND (reference sequence). Between the trimmed V and J ends, which lost 7 bases and 5 bases, there was a span of 18 bases. There are 16 residues in the CDR3. The chain's CDR3 is CASTDLGGDHNSPLHF. For the CDR3, the DNA is TGTGCCAGTACCGACCTTGGAGGGGATCATAATTCACCCCTCCACTTT. The complete variable domain, with remaining parts taken from reference TRBV19 and TRBJ1-6, reads DGGITQSPKYLFRKEGQNVTLSCEQNLNHDAMYWYRQDPGQGLRLIYYSQIVNDFQKGDIAEGYSVSREKKESFPLTVTSAQKNPTAFYLCASTDLGGDHNSPLHFGNGTRLTVT.

Ten or more counts support this clonotype. The J gene is TRBJ1-5, the V gene TRBV20-1; 8 bases align to TRBD1. Germline loops: CDR1 DFQATT, CDR2 SNEGSKA (reference sequence). V shed 5 bases, J shed 2 bases, and the junction held 5 bases outside the gene matches. The CDR3 runs 14 residues. The CDR3 sequence: CSAQGAPGNQPQHF. CDR3 DNA: TGCAGTGCTCAGGGGGCGCCGGGCAATCAGCCCCAGCATTTT.

This clonotype was detected ten times or more. CDR3 nucleotide sequence: TGCGCCAGCAGCGCCCCACAGGGGGGGGACACTGAAGCTTTCTTT. Translating gives CASSAPQGGDTEAFF. The rearrangement joins TRBV5-1 to TRBJ1-1, with TRBD1 matching 8 bases. Trimming removed 4 bases from V and 3 bases from J; junction bases left unmatched: 8. Germline loops: CDR1 SGHRS, CDR2 YFSETQ. This CDR3 region has 15 residues.

The table lists this clonotype with many counts. V usage is TRBV9 and J usage is TRBJ2-2; 8 bases align to TRBD2. V shed 2 bases and J 4 bases; nucleotides not matched to a gene: 7. There are 16 residues in the CDR3. Germline V gene sequence: CDR1 SGDLS, CDR2 YYNGEE. CDR3 residues: CASSVFGGAGTGELFF. The DNA of the CDR3 is TGTGCCAGCAGCGTCTTCGGGGGGGCAGGCACCGGGGAGCTGTTTTTT. Based on the CDR3 plus reference TRBV9 and TRBJ2-2, the full variable domain is DSGVTQTPKHLITATGQRVTLRCSPRSGDLSVYWYQQSLDQGLQFLIQYYNGEERAKGNILERFSAQQFPDLHSELNLSSLELGDSALYFCASSVFGGAGTGELFFGEGSRLTVL.

The table lists this clonotype with many counts. This chain links TRBV28 with TRBJ1-4; 7 bases are shared with TRBD1. Germline V CDR1 and CDR2: MDHEN, SYDVKM. The CDR3 is 14 residues long. The ends lost 7 bases at V and 7 bases at J; junction bases unmatched: 9. CDR3 sequence reads: CASIQGGVGEKLFF. The CDR3 nucleotides are TGTGCCAGCATTCAGGGGGGGGTTGGTGAAAAACTGTTTTTT. The variable domain in full, completed from reference TRBV28 and TRBJ1-4, reads DVKVTQSSRYLVKRTGEKVFLECVQDMDHENMFWYRQDPGLGLRLIYFSYDVKMKEKGDIPEGYSVSREKKERFSLILESASTNQTSMYLCASIQGGVGEKLFFGSGTQLSVL.

There are many counts of this clonotype. This chain links TRBV15 with TRBJ1-1, with a possible D match to TRBD1 (5 bases). Trimming took off 5 bases at V and 3 bases at J, with 13 bases between the two ends. The CDR3 length is 14 residues. Germline V gene sequence: CDR1 LNHNV, CDR2 YYDKDF (reference sequence). CDR3 residues: CATSDQGPHTEAFF. CDR3 nucleotide sequence: TGTGCCACCAGCGACCAGGGCCCCCACACTGAAGCTTTCTTT.

This clonotype has ten or more counts. V and J are TRBV10-3 and TRBJ2-4; 7 bases map to TRBD1. V was clipped by 4 bases and J by 5 bases; unmatched bases: 8. Germline CDR1 and CDR2: ENHRY and SYGVKD. The CDR3 sequence is 15 residues long. The CDR3 nucleotides read TGTGCCATCAGTGTATTAGGGGGCGTCGAAAACATTCAGTACTTC. This encodes CAISVLGGVENIQYF.

This chain connects TRBV10-1 to TRBJ2-2; D might be TRBD2 (5 bases). Germline CDR1 WNHNN, CDR2 SYGVQD (reference sequence). The CDR3 sequence is 15 residues long. V lost 4 bases to trimming and J lost 0 bases, with 9 bases between them. This CDR3 reads CASSASRANTGELFF. CDR3 coding DNA: TGCGCCAGCAGTGCCTCGAGGGCGAACACCGGGGAGCTGTTTTTT.

The sample holds a few counts of this clonotype. The chain uses TRBV19 and TRBJ2-1, with 8 bases identical to TRBD1. This CDR3 has 17 amino acids. V lost 0 bases and J lost 3; bases outside the gene matches: 7. Germline lookup yields CDR1 LNHDA and CDR2 SQIVND (reference sequence). The CDR3 spells CASSIDPDRAVYNEQFF. In DNA form, the CDR3 reads TGTGCCAGTAGTATAGACCCGGACAGGGCGGTCTACAATGAGCAGTTCTTC.

As for this clonotype: It may be a read error: a sequence one base away is much more abundant. The genes are TRBV7-2 and TRBJ2-1, with TRBD2 matching over 11 bases. The length of the CDR3 is 15 residues. Germline V gene lookup returns CDR1 SGHTA and CDR2 FQGNSA. The CDR3 DNA sequence: TGTGCCAGCAGCTCCGTAGCGGGGGGGCCGGGTGAGCAGCTCTTC. It is translated as CASSSVAGGPGEQLF.

This clonotype was observed a few times. The rearrangement uses TRBV10-3 and TRBJ1-2; D is unresolved. The CDR3 is made up of 14 amino acids. The V gene lost 2 bases and the J gene lost 6 bases, with 13 bases spanning the gap. Germline V lookup: CDR1 ENHRY, CDR2 SYGVKD. The CDR3 loop is CAISERGEPNGYTF. The CDR3, as DNA: TGTGCCATCAGTGAGAGAGGCGAACCCAATGGCTACACCTTC.

This clonotype has ten or more counts. The chain combines TRBV30 with TRBJ1-3; no definite D call. Germline values: CDR1 GTSNPN, CDR2 SVGIG (reference sequence). The CDR3 length is 15 residues. V shed 5 bases and J shed 0 bases, with 14 bases lying between them. Written as DNA, the CDR3 is TGTGCCTGGGGAATCAGGCTGAGCTCTGGAAACACCATATATTTT. Translated: CAWGIRLSSGNTIYF.

The chain employs TRBV10-2 and TRBJ1-6, with 7 bases aligning to TRBD1. CDR3 size: 13 residues. Per the germline V gene, CDR1 is WSHSY and CDR2 is SAAADI. V shed 2 bases, J shed 8 bases, and the junction held 0 bases outside the gene matches. The CDR3 reads CASSEDRDSPLHF. The CDR3 nucleotides are TGCGCCAGCAGTGAGGACAGGGATTCACCCCTCCACTTT.

This clonotype was detected a few times. V gene TRBV4-3 combines with J gene TRBJ2-5; 10 bases are shared with TRBD1. CDR3 length equals 14 residues. CDR1 LGHNA and CDR2 YSLEER come from the germline V gene. V trimming: 3 bases; J trimming: 2 bases; junction bases outside the gene matches: 0. CDR3 loop: CASSQDRGQETQYF. CDR3 bases: TGCGCCAGCAGCCAGGACAGGGGGCAAGAGACCCAGTACTTC.

At least ten counts were recorded for this clonotype. V usage is TRBV7-9 and J usage is TRBJ1-1; tentatively, D is TRBD1 (5 bases). Germline CDR1 and CDR2: SEHNR and FQNEAQ (reference sequence). V lost 5 bases and J 6 bases, leaving 22 bases between the germline ends. The CDR3 runs to 16 residues. DNA of the CDR3: TGTGCCAGCAGCCATGGACAAGGCACGGGAATCGCTGAAGCTTTCTTT. Amino acid sequence: CASSHGQGTGIAEAFF.

This clonotype turned up a few times. The V gene is TRBV2, the J gene TRBJ1-5, with D tentatively TRBD1 (6 bases). The CDR3 is made up of 15 amino acids. V was cut by 7 bases and J by 0 bases, with 13 bases left in between. CDR1 SNHLY and CDR2 FYNNEI come from the germline V gene. This CDR3 is CASTPDRSSNQPQHF. The CDR3, as DNA: TGTGCCAGCACCCCCGACAGGAGTAGCAATCAGCCCCAGCATTTT.

This clonotype appeared many times. The chain employs TRBV27 and TRBJ2-1; D perhaps matches TRBD2 (7 bases). The CDR3 totals 17 residues. V was cut by 10 bases and J by 4 bases, with 26 bases left in between. Germline CDR1 reads MNHEY; CDR2 reads SMNVEV (reference sequence). CDR3 nucleotide sequence: TGTGCCAACAGGACCCAGGCGGCGGGGGCCGATTACAATGAGCAGTTCTTC. Translated, it gives CANRTQAAGADYNEQFF.